This TCR beta chain was sequenced in a study of blood T cell repertoires in COVID-19. On the study more broadly: Collection of acute and convalescent COVID-19 samples took place in the United States, Italy and Spain. Sources were T cells, B-cell-depleted T cells, or PBMCs; the material itself was cDNA or gDNA.

After removal of 0 bases from V and 2 bases from J, the junction contained 5 bases not matched to a gene. Per the germline V gene, CDR1 is SGHTA and CDR2 is FQGNSA. The CDR3 is 16 amino acids. In the source study's methods: Estimation of nucleated cell counts was performed using reference gene primer amplification. Clones were read by immunoSEQ multiplex PCR, and TCRdb kept only the in-frame ones, dropping some. The DNA gave D and trimming, while V, J and clone size come from that table. The table includes 280,000 or so clones, roughly 85% detected once. The TCR originated in a human donor in a cohort sampled during active COVID-19. Input material: peripheral blood. The rearrangement uses TRBV7-2 and TRBJ2-3; 7 positions agree with TRBD2. CDR3 coding DNA: TGTGCCAGCAGCTTAGCCGGGACTAACCCCACAGATACGCAGTATTTT. Its translation is CASSLAGTNPTDTQYF.